Listed below are T cell receptor beta chains from one sample, sequenced in a study of cytomegalovirus exposure and HLA in healthy donors. Sequenced by immunoSEQ multiplex PCR; TCRdb stores in-frame clones only, minus some. The sample comprises approximately 130,000 clones, about 61% of which are singletons, and 2.4% rests with the top ten. Material: PBMCs. The receptors were gathered from a woman between 40 and 55 years old in good health and CMV-seronegative. CDR3s include the opening cysteine and the closing phenylalanine or tryptophan. The order of the fields is J gene, V gene, clone size, D gene, CDR3 DNA, CDR3 protein. The D gene is left open where the match is weak. The listing skips clone size in some rows; elsewhere it reads once, few, many or a size class.

j_gene: TRBJ1-1
v_gene: TRBV6-5
abundance: .
d_gene: TRBD1
CDR3nt: TGTGCCAGCAGGACAGGGTCGTACACTGAAGCTTTCTTT
CDR3aa: CASRTGSYTEAFF

j_gene: TRBJ1-2
v_gene: TRBV2
abundance: .
d_gene: .
CDR3nt: TGTGCCAGCAGTGCCCAACTCTTTAACTATGGCTACACCTTC
CDR3aa: CASSAQLFNYGYTF

j_gene: TRBJ1-5
v_gene: TRBV4-1
abundance: .
d_gene: .
CDR3nt: TGCGCCAGCAGCCAATTTGCAGGGTTGGGCAATCAGCCCCAGCATTTT
CDR3aa: CASSQFAGLGNQPQHF

j_gene: TRBJ2-5
v_gene: TRBV28
abundance: .
d_gene: .
CDR3nt: TGTGCCACCAGGGTCGAGGCCCGTGACGAGACCCAGTACTTC
CDR3aa: CATRVEARDETQYF

j_gene: TRBJ1-2
v_gene: TRBV27
abundance: .
d_gene: .
CDR3nt: TGTGCCAGCAGAGCCCCCCCGGAGGGCTACACCTTC
CDR3aa: CASRAPPEGYTF

j_gene: TRBJ2-6
v_gene: TRBV7-3
abundance: .
d_gene: TRBD1
CDR3nt: TGTGCCAGCAGCAGACAGGGGACGGGGGCCAACGTCCTGACTTTC
CDR3aa: CASSRQGTGANVLTF

j_gene: TRBJ1-4
v_gene: TRBV5-1
abundance: .
d_gene: .
CDR3nt: TGCGCCAGCAGCTTGCAGTCAGCAACTAATGAAAAACTGTTTTTT
CDR3aa: CASSLQSATNEKLFF

j_gene: TRBJ1-5
v_gene: TRBV5-8
abundance: .
d_gene: .
CDR3nt: TGTGCCAGCAGCTTGCTTAACGGAGATCAGCCCCAGCATTTT
CDR3aa: CASSLLNGDQPQHF

j_gene: TRBJ1-1
v_gene: TRBV19
abundance: .
d_gene: .
CDR3nt: TGTGCCAGTAGCCTCTCCTTGAACACTGAAGCTTTCTTT
CDR3aa: CASSLSLNTEAFF

j_gene: TRBJ2-2
v_gene: TRBV12-5
abundance: .
d_gene: TRBD2
CDR3nt: TGTGCTAGTGCCACGGGACTAGCGGGGGGGGGAGGCACCGGGGAGCTGTTTTTT
CDR3aa: CASATGLAGGGGTGELFF

j_gene: TRBJ2-3
v_gene: TRBV5-1
abundance: .
d_gene: .
CDR3nt: TGCGCCAGCAGCTTTCAGGGCACAGATACGCAGTATTTT
CDR3aa: CASSFQGTDTQYF

j_gene: TRBJ2-5
v_gene: TRBV15
abundance: .
d_gene: TRBD1
CDR3nt: TGTGCCACCAGCAGAGACCCGGGACAGCAAGAGACCCAGTACTTC
CDR3aa: CATSRDPGQQETQYF

j_gene: TRBJ2-1
v_gene: TRBV6-1
abundance: .
d_gene: TRBD1
CDR3nt: TGTGCCAGCAGTGCCCGACAGGGGGATGAGCAGTTCTTC
CDR3aa: CASSARQGDEQFF

j_gene: TRBJ2-2
v_gene: TRBV5-4
abundance: .
d_gene: .
CDR3nt: TGTGCCAGCAGCTTGGGGGGCAGTGACACCGGGGAGCTGTTTTTT
CDR3aa: CASSLGGSDTGELFF

j_gene: TRBJ1-4
v_gene: TRBV19
abundance: .
d_gene: .
CDR3nt: TGTGCCAGTAGAGTAAGGCCTCCCGGACCAGGAGAAGGGGCTACTAATGAAAAACTGTTTTTT
CDR3aa: CASRVRPPGPGEGATNEKLFF

j_gene: TRBJ2-3
v_gene: TRBV18
abundance: few
d_gene: TRBD2
CDR3nt: TGTGCCAGCTCACCGACGGGGGGGAGCACAGATACGCAGTATTTT
CDR3aa: CASSPTGGSTDTQYF

j_gene: TRBJ2-7
v_gene: TRBV5-4
abundance: .
d_gene: .
CDR3nt: TGTGCCAGCACCTCCTACGGGCTAGCGCTTTCCGAGCAGTACTTC
CDR3aa: CASTSYGLALSEQYF

j_gene: TRBJ1-2
v_gene: TRBV5-1
abundance: .
d_gene: TRBD1
CDR3nt: TGCGCCAGCAGCTTGGGGGACAGGGGGTATTATGGCTACACCTTC
CDR3aa: CASSLGDRGYYGYTF

j_gene: TRBJ1-2
v_gene: TRBV25-1
abundance: .
d_gene: .
CDR3nt: TGTGCCAGCAGCCGGGACACTCGCTATGGCTACACCTTC
CDR3aa: CASSRDTRYGYTF

j_gene: TRBJ1-2
v_gene: TRBV10-3
abundance: .
d_gene: .
CDR3nt: TGTGCCATCAGTGAGTCTGGGGGGAGGAACTATGGCTACACCTTC
CDR3aa: CAISESGGRNYGYTF

j_gene: TRBJ2-3
v_gene: TRBV9
abundance: .
d_gene: TRBD2
CDR3nt: TGTGCCAGCAGCTCTCTAGGGACTAGCGGGGGAACAGATACGCAGTATTTT
CDR3aa: CASSSLGTSGGTDTQYF

j_gene: TRBJ1-2
v_gene: TRBV11-2
abundance: .
d_gene: TRBD1
CDR3nt: TGTGCCAGCAGCTTAGAACAGGGGGCTAACTATGGCTACACCTTC
CDR3aa: CASSLEQGANYGYTF

j_gene: TRBJ2-1
v_gene: TRBV5-1
abundance: .
d_gene: TRBD2
CDR3nt: TGCGCCAGCAGCCAGGGGACTAGCGGGGGGTACAATGAGCAGTTCTTC
CDR3aa: CASSQGTSGGYNEQFF

j_gene: TRBJ2-7
v_gene: TRBV30
abundance: .
d_gene: TRBD1
CDR3nt: TGTGCCTGGAGTGTACTCTTGGGGACAGTAGGCCCCGGCGAGCAGTACTTC
CDR3aa: CAWSVLLGTVGPGEQYF

j_gene: TRBJ2-7
v_gene: TRBV5-4
abundance: .
d_gene: .
CDR3nt: TGTGCCAGCAGCTTGGAGACAGCCAGTCGGGGGTCCTACGAGCAGTACTTC
CDR3aa: CASSLETASRGSYEQYF

j_gene: TRBJ1-1
v_gene: TRBV12-5
abundance: .
d_gene: TRBD1
CDR3nt: TGTGCTAGTGGTTTGGTATACGACCGGGACAGGAGATTGAACACTGAAGCTTTCTTT
CDR3aa: CASGLVYDRDRRLNTEAFF

j_gene: TRBJ1-1
v_gene: TRBV19
abundance: few
d_gene: TRBD1
CDR3nt: TGTGCCAGTAGTGAGTTCACAGGGGTGAACACTGAAGCTTTCTTT
CDR3aa: CASSEFTGVNTEAFF

j_gene: TRBJ2-3
v_gene: TRBV19
abundance: .
d_gene: TRBD1
CDR3nt: TGTGCCAGTAGTACGCGACAGGGGGCGCGTGATACGCAGTATTTT
CDR3aa: CASSTRQGARDTQYF

j_gene: TRBJ2-2
v_gene: TRBV4-1
abundance: once
d_gene: .
CDR3nt: TGCGCCAGCCAGGGGTACACCGGGGAGCTGTTTTTT
CDR3aa: CASQGYTGELFF

j_gene: TRBJ2-7
v_gene: TRBV10-3
abundance: .
d_gene: TRBD1
CDR3nt: TGTGCCATCAGTGGGACAGGGCAAAACTACGAGCAGTACTTC
CDR3aa: CAISGTGQNYEQYF

j_gene: TRBJ2-5
v_gene: TRBV10-3
abundance: once
d_gene: TRBD2
CDR3nt: TGTGCCATCAGTGAGAGGATAGCGGGGGGTGGTGAGACCCAGTACTTC
CDR3aa: CAISERIAGGGETQYF

j_gene: TRBJ1-2
v_gene: TRBV10-3
abundance: few
d_gene: .
CDR3nt: TGTGCCATCAGTGCGGGAGGCGGCTACACCTTC
CDR3aa: CAISAGGGYTF

j_gene: TRBJ2-3
v_gene: TRBV2
abundance: once
d_gene: .
CDR3nt: TGTGCCAGCAGTGAACCCCAGGGCGGAGGCACAGATACGCAGTATTTT
CDR3aa: CASSEPQGGGTDTQYF

j_gene: TRBJ1-5
v_gene: TRBV27
abundance: .
d_gene: .
CDR3nt: TGTGCCAGCAGGTACAGCTATAGCAATCAGCCCCAGCATTTT
CDR3aa: CASRYSYSNQPQHF

j_gene: TRBJ1-1
v_gene: TRBV18
abundance: .
d_gene: .
CDR3nt: TGTGCCAGCTCAACGACAGACGACACTGAAGCTTTCTTT
CDR3aa: CASSTTDDTEAFF